This TCR beta chain is from a study of blood T cell repertoires in COVID-19. Generated by immunoSEQ multiplex PCR, the TCRdb table keeps only in-frame clones and is missing some. The profile covers roughly 380,000 clones, with about nine tenths appearing a single time and 1.5% to 1.7% taken by the ten largest. This clone showed up many times. Trimming removed 1 base at V and 0 bases at J, with 12 bases between. This CDR3 is 16 amino acids long. CDR1 MNHNS and CDR2 SASEGT come from the germline V gene. The V and J genes are TRBV6-1 and TRBJ1-1; D gene ambiguous. This receptor was identified in a woman between 35 and 50 years old with COVID-19, enrolled during active disease. Sequencing used peripheral blood. Here the CDR3 DNA reads TGTGCCAGCAGTGAAGTAGCTGGCGGATTGAACACTGAAGCTTTCTTT. Its protein is CASSEVAGGLNTEAFF.